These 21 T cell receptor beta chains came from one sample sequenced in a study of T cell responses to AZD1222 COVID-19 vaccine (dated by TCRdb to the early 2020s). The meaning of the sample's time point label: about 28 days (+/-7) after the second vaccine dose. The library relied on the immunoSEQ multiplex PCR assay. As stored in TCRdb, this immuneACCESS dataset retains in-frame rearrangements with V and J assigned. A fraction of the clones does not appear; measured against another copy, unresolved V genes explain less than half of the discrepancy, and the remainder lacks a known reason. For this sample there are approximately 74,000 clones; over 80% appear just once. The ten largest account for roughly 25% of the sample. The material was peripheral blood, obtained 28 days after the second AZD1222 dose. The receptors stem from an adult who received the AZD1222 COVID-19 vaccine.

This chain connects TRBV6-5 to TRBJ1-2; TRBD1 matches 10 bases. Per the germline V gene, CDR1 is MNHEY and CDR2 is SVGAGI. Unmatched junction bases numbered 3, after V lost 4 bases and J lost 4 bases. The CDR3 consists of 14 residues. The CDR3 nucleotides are TGTGCCAGCAGTTCGACAGGGGGCATCTATGGCTACACCTTC. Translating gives CASSSTGGIYGYTF.

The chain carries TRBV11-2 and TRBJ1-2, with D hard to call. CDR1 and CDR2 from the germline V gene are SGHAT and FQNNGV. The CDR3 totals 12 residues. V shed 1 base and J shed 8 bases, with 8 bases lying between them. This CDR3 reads CASSLGENGYTF. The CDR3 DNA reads TGTGCCAGCAGCTTAGGAGAGAACGGCTACACCTTC.

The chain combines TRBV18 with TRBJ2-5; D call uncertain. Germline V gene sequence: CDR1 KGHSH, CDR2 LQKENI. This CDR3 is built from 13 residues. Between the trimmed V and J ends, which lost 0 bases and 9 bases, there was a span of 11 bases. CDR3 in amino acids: CASSPPGAPAQYF. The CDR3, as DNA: TGTGCCAGCTCACCACCGGGTGCGCCGGCCCAGTACTTC.

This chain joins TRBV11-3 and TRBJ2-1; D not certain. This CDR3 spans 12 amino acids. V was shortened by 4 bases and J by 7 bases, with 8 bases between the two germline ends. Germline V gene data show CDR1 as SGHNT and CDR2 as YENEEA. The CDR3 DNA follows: TGTGCCAGCAGCTCCGATATTAATGAGCAGTTCTTC. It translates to CASSSDINEQFF.

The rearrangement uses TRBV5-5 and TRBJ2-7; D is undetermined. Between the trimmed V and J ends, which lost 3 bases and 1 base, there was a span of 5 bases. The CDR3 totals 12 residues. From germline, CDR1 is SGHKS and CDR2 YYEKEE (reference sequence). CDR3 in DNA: TGTGCCAGCAGCTCCAGTTCCTACGAGCAGTACTTC. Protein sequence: CASSSSSYEQYF.

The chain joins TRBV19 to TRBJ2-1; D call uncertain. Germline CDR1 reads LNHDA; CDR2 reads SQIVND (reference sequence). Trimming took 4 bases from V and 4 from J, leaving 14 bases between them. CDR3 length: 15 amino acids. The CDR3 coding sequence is TGTGCCAGTAGTAACGGACCTACCTCGTACAATGAGCAGTTCTTC. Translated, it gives CASSNGPTSYNEQFF.

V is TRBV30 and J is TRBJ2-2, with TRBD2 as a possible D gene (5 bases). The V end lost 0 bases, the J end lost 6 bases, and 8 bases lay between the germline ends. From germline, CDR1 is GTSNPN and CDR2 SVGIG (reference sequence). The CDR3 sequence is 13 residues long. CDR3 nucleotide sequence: TGTGCCTGGAGTGTCGGGGTGGCCGGGGAGCTGTTTTTT. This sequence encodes CAWSVGVAGELFF.

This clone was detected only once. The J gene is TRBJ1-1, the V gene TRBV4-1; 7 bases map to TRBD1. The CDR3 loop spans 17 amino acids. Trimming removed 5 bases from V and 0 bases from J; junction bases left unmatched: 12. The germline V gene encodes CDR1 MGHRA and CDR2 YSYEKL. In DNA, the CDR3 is TGCGCCAGCAGCAGTACAGGGGACCTTGCCATGAACACTGAAGCTTTCTTT. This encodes CASSSTGDLAMNTEAFF.

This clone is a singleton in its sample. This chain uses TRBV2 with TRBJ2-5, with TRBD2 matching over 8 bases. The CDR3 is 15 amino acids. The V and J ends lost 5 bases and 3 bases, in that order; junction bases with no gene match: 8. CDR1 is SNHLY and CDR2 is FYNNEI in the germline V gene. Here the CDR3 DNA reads TGTGCCAGCAGTCCCGGGACTAGGATCGAAGAGACCCAGTACTTC. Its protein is CASSPGTRIEETQYF.

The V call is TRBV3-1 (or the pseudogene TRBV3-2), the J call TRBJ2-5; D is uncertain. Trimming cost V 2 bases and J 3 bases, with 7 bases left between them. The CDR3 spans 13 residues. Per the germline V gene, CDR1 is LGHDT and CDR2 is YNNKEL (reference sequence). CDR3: CASSQSGEETQYF. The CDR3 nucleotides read TGTGCCAGCAGCCAATCTGGGGAAGAGACCCAGTACTTC.

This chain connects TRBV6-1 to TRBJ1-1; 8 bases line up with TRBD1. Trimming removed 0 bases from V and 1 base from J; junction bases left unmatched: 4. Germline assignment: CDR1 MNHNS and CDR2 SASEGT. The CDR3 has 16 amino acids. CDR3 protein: CASSEALGTGNTEAFF. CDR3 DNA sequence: TGTGCCAGCAGTGAAGCGCTTGGGACAGGGAACACTGAAGCTTTCTTT.

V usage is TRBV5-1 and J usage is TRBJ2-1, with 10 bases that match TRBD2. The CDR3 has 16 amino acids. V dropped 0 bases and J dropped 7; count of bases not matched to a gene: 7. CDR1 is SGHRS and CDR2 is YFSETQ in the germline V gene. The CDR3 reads CASSLGVSGGWNEQFF. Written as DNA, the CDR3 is TGCGCCAGCAGCTTGGGAGTTAGCGGGGGGTGGAATGAGCAGTTCTTC.

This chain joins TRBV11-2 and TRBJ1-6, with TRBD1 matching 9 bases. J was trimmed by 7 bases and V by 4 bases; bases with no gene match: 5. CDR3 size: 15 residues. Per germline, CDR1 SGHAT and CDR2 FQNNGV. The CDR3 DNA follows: TGTGCCAGCAGCTCCTACGGGACAGGGAATTCACCCCTCCACTTT. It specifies CASSSYGTGNSPLHF.

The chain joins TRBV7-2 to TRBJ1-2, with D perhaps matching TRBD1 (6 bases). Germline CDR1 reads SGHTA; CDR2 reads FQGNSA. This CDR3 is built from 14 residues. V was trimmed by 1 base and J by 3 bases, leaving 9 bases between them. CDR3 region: CASSLGQEYYGYTF. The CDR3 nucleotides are TGTGCCAGCAGCTTAGGACAGGAATACTATGGCTACACCTTC.

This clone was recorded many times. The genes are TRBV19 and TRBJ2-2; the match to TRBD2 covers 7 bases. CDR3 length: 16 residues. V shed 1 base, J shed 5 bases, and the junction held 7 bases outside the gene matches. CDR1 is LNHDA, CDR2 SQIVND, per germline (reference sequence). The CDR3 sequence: CASSIGAGDSTGELFF. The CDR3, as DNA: TGTGCCAGTAGTATAGGGGCGGGGGATTCTACCGGGGAGCTGTTTTTT.

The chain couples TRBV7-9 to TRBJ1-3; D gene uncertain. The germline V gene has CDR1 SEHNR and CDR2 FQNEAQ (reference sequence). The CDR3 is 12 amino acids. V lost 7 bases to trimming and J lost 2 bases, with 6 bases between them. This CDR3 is CASTSTGNTIYF. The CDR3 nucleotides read TGTGCCAGCACCTCTACTGGAAACACCATATATTTT.

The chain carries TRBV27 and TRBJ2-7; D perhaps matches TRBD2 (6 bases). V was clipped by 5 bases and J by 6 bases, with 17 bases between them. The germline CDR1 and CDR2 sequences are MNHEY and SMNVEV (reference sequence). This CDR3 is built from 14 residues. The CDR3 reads CASSRILGGSEQYF. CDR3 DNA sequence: TGTGCCAGCAGTCGCATTCTTGGGGGGTCCGAGCAGTACTTC.

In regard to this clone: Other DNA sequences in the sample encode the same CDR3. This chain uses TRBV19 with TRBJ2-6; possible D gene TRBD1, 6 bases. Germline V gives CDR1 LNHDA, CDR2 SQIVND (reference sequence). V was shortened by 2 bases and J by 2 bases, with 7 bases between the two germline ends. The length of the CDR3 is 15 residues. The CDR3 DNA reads TGTGCCAGTAGTATAACAGGGACTGGGGCCAACGTCCTGACTTTC. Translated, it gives CASSITGTGANVLTF.

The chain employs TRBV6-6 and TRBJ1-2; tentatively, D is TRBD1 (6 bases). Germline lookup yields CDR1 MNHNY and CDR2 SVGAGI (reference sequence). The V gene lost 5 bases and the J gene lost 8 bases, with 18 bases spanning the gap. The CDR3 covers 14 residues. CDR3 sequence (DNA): TGTGCCAGCAGTCCCCAAAGGGGGGTTGAGGGCTACACCTTC. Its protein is CASSPQRGVEGYTF.

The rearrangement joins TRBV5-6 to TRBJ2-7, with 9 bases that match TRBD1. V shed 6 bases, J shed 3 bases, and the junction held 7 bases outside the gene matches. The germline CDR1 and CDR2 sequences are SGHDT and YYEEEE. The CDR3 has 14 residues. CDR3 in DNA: TGTGCCAGCAACCGGAGGACAGGGGTCTACGAGCAGTACTTC. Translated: CASNRRTGVYEQYF.

The CDR3 loop is CASSFSRDRVSSYNEQFF. For the CDR3, the DNA is TGTGCCAGCAGCTTCTCCCGCGACAGGGTTAGTTCCTACAATGAGCAGTTCTTC. The chain is built from TRBV7-2 and TRBJ2-1; 7 nucleotides agree with TRBD1. V gave up 3 bases and J gave up 1 base; unmatched junction bases: 12. CDR1 is SGHTA and CDR2 is FQGNSA in the germline V gene. The CDR3 has 18 residues.